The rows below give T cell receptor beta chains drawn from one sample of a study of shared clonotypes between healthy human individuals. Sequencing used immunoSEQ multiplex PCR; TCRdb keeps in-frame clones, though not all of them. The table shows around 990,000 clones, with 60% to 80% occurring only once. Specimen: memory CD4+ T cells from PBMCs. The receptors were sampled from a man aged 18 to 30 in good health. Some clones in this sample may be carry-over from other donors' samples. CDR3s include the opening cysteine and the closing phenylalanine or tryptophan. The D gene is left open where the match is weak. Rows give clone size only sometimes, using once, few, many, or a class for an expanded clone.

DNA: TGTGCCAGTAGGCCCGAAGCGGGATTACGGGAGCAGTACTTC
CDR3: CASRPEAGLREQYF
size: .
J: TRBJ2-7
D: TRBD2
V: TRBV19
length: 14

DNA: TGCAGCGTTGCACAGGGCATGTGGAACACTGAAGCTTTCTTT
CDR3: CSVAQGMWNTEAFF
size: few
J: TRBJ1-1
D: .
V: TRBV29-1
length: 14

DNA: TGCGCCAGCAGCCAAGAGTGGGCGGGGGAAAAACTGTTTTTT
CDR3: CASSQEWAGEKLFF
size: once
J: TRBJ1-4
D: .
V: TRBV4-1
length: 14

DNA: TGCGCTAGCAGCCGCTGGACTAGCGGCCAAGAGACCCAGTACTTC
CDR3: CASSRWTSGQETQYF
size: .
J: TRBJ2-5
D: TRBD2
V: TRBV5-1
length: 15

DNA: TGTGCCAGCAGTCCCAGAGGTTATAGCAATCAGCCCCAGCATTTT
CDR3: CASSPRGYSNQPQHF
size: once
J: TRBJ1-5
D: .
V: TRBV28
length: 15

DNA: TGTGCCAGCAGTTTAAGCGGGGGGAATAATCAGCCCCAGCATTTT
CDR3: CASSLSGGNNQPQHF
size: .
J: TRBJ1-5
D: .
V: TRBV28
length: 15

DNA: TGTGCCACCCTAATGGGGAAATACGAGCAGTACTTC
CDR3: CATLMGKYEQYF
size: .
J: TRBJ2-7
D: .
V: TRBV2
length: 12

DNA: TGTGCCAGCAGGGGCGTACCCTACGAGCAGTACTTC
CDR3: CASRGVPYEQYF
size: .
J: TRBJ2-7
D: .
V: TRBV6-1
length: 12

DNA: TGTGCCTGGAGTGTGGGAGGGAACACTGAAGCTTTCTTT
CDR3: CAWSVGGNTEAFF
size: few
J: TRBJ1-1
D: .
V: TRBV30
length: 13

DNA: TGTGCCAGCACCCTTCGGACTCGCTCCTACAATGAGCAGTTCTTC
CDR3: CASTLRTRSYNEQFF
size: .
J: TRBJ2-1
D: .
V: TRBV28
length: 15

DNA: TGTGCCAGCAGCCCTACGACGCCCCCCGGCACTGAAGCTTTCTTT
CDR3: CASSPTTPPGTEAFF
size: few
J: TRBJ1-1
D: .
V: TRBV12-1
length: 15

DNA: TGTGCCAGCAGCCTTCAGGTTCTGGGGGGTCCAGATACGCAGTATTTT
CDR3: CASSLQVLGGPDTQYF
size: .
J: TRBJ2-3
D: .
V: TRBV7-3
length: 16

DNA: TGTGCCGGGGCCAGACAGGGGGCAGGCGAGCAGTACTTC
CDR3: CAGARQGAGEQYF
size: .
J: TRBJ2-7
D: TRBD1
V: TRBV2
length: 13

DNA: TGTGCCAGTAGGACCCCGGCCTCGGAGCTGTTTTTT
CDR3: CASRTPASELFF
size: once
J: TRBJ2-2
D: .
V: TRBV19
length: 12

DNA: TGTGCCAGCAGCGCGGGCGTGGGGGCTAACAATGAGCAGTTCTTC
CDR3: CASSAGVGANNEQFF
size: once
J: TRBJ2-1
D: .
V: TRBV11-2
length: 15

DNA: TGTGCCAGCAGCTCGGGACACAACACTGAAGCTTTCTTT
CDR3: CASSSGHNTEAFF
size: .
J: TRBJ1-1
D: .
V: TRBV7-2
length: 13

DNA: TGTGCCAGCTCACCTCCCGGGACAGGGGGCGGTGGCTACACCTTC
CDR3: CASSPPGTGGGGYTF
size: .
J: TRBJ1-2
D: TRBD1
V: TRBV18
length: 15

DNA: TGTGCCAGCTCCCCGGAGCAGAACTACGAGCAGTACTTC
CDR3: CASSPEQNYEQYF
size: .
J: TRBJ2-7
D: .
V: TRBV18
length: 13

DNA: TGTGCCAGCAGTCCGAGGGGTGGAGATACGCAGTATTTT
CDR3: CASSPRGGDTQYF
size: .
J: TRBJ2-3
D: .
V: TRBV6-5
length: 13

DNA: TGTGCCAGCAGCCCAATAGGAGGACCCACCCGCACAGATACGCAGTATTTT
CDR3: CASSPIGGPTRTDTQYF
size: .
J: TRBJ2-3
D: .
V: TRBV5-6
length: 17